One sample yielded the 10 T cell receptor beta chains listed below, sequenced in a study of CD8+ T cells in alopecia areata. Extraction of RNA preceded its reverse transcription into cDNA, which served as the sequencing template. Sequencing used immunoSEQ multiplex PCR; TCRdb keeps in-frame clones, though not all of them. This sample yields roughly 150,000 clones, of which roughly 52% are seen a single time; roughly 15% belongs to the top ten. The treatment is: oral pan-JAK inhibitor, 5-10 mg twice daily. The material sequenced was CD8+ T cells sorted from blood, taken at week 4, from a patient treated with tofacitinib. These receptors came from a human donor with alopecia areata.

The chain uses TRBV4-1 and TRBJ1-5; D perhaps matches TRBD1 (5 bases). The length of the CDR3 is 13 residues. Germline CDR1 MGHRA, CDR2 YSYEKL. Trimming took off 0 bases at V and 6 bases at J, with 6 bases between the two ends. The CDR3 loop is CASSQDRGQPQHF. CDR3 coding DNA: TGCGCCAGCAGCCAAGATAGGGGTCAGCCCCAGCATTTT.

This clone was counted between two and nine times. Other DNA sequences in this sample translate to the same CDR3. This rearrangement joins TRBV15 to TRBJ2-6; D is unresolved. Germline CDR1 is LNHNV and CDR2 is YYDKDF (reference sequence). CDR3 length: 16 amino acids. V dropped 0 bases and J dropped 0 bases, with 6 bases sitting between them. The CDR3 coding sequence is TGTGCCACCAGCAGAGATCGGAGCTCTGGGGCCAACGTCCTGACTTTC. Amino acid sequence: CATSRDRSSGANVLTF.

This clone was seen more than once but under ten times. This rearrangement joins TRBV29-1 to TRBJ2-2; D call uncertain. The CDR3 runs 11 residues. Germline V gene lookup returns CDR1 SQVTM and CDR2 ANQGSEA. The V end was cut by 7 bases, the J end by 3 bases, with 6 bases between. CDR3 coding DNA: TGCAGCGCTATGGACACCGGGGAGCTGTTTTTT. Residues: CSAMDTGELFF.

This clone was seen just once. The rearrangement joins TRBV7-2 to TRBJ1-5; D gene ambiguous. Germline-derived CDR1 and CDR2 are SGHTA and FQGNSA. Trimming removed 2 bases at V and 0 bases at J, with 8 bases between. There are 15 residues in the CDR3. The DNA of the CDR3 is TGTGCCAGCAGCTTATTTGCGGATAGCAATCAGCCCCAGCATTTT. Translated, it gives CASSLFADSNQPQHF.

The J gene is TRBJ2-3, the V gene TRBV14; TRBD2 aligns across 8 bases. This CDR3 is built from 17 residues. Germline CDR1 SGHDN, CDR2 FVKESK. The ends lost 4 bases at V and 0 bases at J; junction bases unmatched: 9. The CDR3: CASSLLAAVASTDTQYF. CDR3 sequence (DNA): TGTGCCAGCAGCCTACTAGCGGCGGTAGCGAGCACAGATACGCAGTATTTT.

The J gene is TRBJ1-1, the V gene TRBV30, with D possibly TRBD1 on 5 matching bases. CDR1 and CDR2 from the germline V gene are GTSNPN and SVGIG (reference sequence). The V end lost 7 bases, the J end lost 0 bases, and 12 bases lay between the germline ends. The CDR3 is 13 amino acids. This chain's CDR3 is CAFQGPMNTEAFF. The DNA of the CDR3 is TGTGCCTTTCAGGGTCCTATGAACACTGAAGCTTTCTTT.

This clone was seen a few times. The CDR3 sequence is CASSPQGSRRDTEAFF. The CDR3 coding sequence is TGTGCCAGCAGCCCACAGGGATCCCGGAGGGACACTGAAGCTTTCTTT. This chain joins TRBV9 and TRBJ1-1, with TRBD1 as a possible D gene (6 bases). Germline V gene lookup returns CDR1 SGDLS and CDR2 YYNGEE. Trimming left V 4 bases short and J 3 bases short, with 19 bases between. This CDR3 region has 16 residues.

The gene calls are TRBV27 and TRBJ1-2; no clear D. The germline CDR1 and CDR2 sequences are MNHEY and SMNVEV (reference sequence). The CDR3 consists of 17 residues. V shed 4 bases and J shed 0 bases, with 18 bases lying between them. The CDR3 coding sequence is TGTGCCAGCAGTTCCTCCCCCGGTTGGGGATCTAACTATGGCTACACCTTC. Translation: CASSSSPGWGSNYGYTF.

This clone was recorded a few times. The chain combines TRBV30 with TRBJ2-5, with TRBD1 as a possible D gene (5 bases). This CDR3 has 13 amino acids. Germline lookup yields CDR1 GTSNPN and CDR2 SVGIG (reference sequence). V lost 1 base, J lost 1 base, and 7 bases lay in between. CDR3 loop: CAWSGTPQETQYF. The CDR3 nucleotides read TGTGCCTGGAGTGGGACACCCCAAGAGACCCAGTACTTC.

This clone was observed a few times. The rearrangement links TRBV19 to TRBJ2-7; D is perhaps TRBD1 (7 bases). V was cut by 9 bases and J by 9 bases, with 21 bases left in between. The CDR3 runs to 13 residues. Germline-derived CDR1 and CDR2 are LNHDA and SQIVND (reference sequence). DNA of the CDR3: TGTGCCAGCTCGGGCAGGGGGGCTTCGGGGCAGTACTTC. Protein product: CASSGRGASGQYF.